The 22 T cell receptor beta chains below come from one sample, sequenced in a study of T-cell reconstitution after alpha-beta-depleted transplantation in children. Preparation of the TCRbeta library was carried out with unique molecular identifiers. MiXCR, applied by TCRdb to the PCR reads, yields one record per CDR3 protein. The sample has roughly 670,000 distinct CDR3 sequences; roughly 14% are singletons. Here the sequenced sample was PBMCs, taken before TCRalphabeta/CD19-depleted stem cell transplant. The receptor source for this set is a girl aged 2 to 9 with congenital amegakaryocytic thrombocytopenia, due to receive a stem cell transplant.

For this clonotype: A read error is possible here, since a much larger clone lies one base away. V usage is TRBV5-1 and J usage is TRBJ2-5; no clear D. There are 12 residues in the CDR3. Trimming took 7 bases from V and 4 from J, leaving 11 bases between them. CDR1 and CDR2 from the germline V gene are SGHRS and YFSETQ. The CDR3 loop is CASCSGTETQYF. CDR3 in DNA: TGCGCCAGCTGCTCTGGAACAGAGACCCAGTACTTC.

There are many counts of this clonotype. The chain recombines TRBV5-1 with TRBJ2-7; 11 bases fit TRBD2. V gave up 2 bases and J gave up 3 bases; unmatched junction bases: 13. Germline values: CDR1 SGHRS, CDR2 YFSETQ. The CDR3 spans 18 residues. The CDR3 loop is CASSLRTSGRIFVYEQYF. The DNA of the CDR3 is TGCGCCAGCAGCTTACGCACTAGCGGGAGAATCTTCGTCTACGAGCAGTACTTC.

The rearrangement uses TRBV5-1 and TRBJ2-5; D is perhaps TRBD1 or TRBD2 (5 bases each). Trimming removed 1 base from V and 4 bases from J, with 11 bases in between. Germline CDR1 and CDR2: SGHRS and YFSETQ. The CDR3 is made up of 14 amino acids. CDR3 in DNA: TGCGCCAGCAGCTTGCCAGAGGGGCGAGAGACCCAGTACTTC. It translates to CASSLPEGRETQYF.

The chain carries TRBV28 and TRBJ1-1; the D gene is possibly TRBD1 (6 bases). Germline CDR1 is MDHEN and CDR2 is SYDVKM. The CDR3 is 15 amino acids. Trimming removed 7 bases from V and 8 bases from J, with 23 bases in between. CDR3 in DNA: TGTGCCAGCAACTTCCTAGGGGGGTCAGGAGAGGAAGCTTTCTTT. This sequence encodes CASNFLGGSGEEAFF.

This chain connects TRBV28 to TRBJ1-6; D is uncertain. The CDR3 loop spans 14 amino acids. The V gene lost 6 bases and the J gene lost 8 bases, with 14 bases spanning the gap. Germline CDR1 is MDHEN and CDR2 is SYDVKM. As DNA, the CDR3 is TGTGCCAGCAGATCCATCCCCTCGTATTCACCCCTCCACTTT. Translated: CASRSIPSYSPLHF.

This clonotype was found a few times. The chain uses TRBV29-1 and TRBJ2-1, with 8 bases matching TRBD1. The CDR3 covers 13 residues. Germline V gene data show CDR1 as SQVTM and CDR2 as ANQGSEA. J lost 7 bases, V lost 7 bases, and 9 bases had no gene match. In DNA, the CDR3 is TGCAGCGACAGACGGACAGGGTGGAATGAGCAGTTCTTC. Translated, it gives CSDRRTGWNEQFF.

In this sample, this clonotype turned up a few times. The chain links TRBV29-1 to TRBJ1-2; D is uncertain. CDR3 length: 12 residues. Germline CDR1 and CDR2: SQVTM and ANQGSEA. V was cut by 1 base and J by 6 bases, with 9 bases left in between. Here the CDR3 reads CSVEGQWDGYTF. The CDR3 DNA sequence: TGCAGCGTTGAAGGCCAGTGGGATGGCTACACCTTC.

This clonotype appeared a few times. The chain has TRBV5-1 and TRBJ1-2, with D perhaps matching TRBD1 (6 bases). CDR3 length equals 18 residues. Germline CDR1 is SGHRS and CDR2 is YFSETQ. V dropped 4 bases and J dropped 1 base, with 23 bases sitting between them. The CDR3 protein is CASSVGRTGAPSNYGYTF. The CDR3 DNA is TGCGCCAGCAGCGTCGGGCGGACGGGGGCCCCCAGTAACTATGGCTACACCTTC.

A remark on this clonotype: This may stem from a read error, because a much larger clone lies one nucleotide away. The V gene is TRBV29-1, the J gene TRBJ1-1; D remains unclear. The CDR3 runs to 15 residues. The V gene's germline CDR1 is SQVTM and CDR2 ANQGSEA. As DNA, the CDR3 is TGCAGCGTTGGTGGGAGGGCGTACAGAAACACTGAAGCTCTCTTT. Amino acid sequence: CSVGGRAYRNTEALF. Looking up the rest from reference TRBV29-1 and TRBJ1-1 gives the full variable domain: SAVISQKPSRDICQRGTSLTIQCQVDSQVTMMFWYRQQPGQSLTLIATANQGSEATYESGFVIDKFPISRPNLTFSTLTVSNMSPEDSSIYLCSVGGRAYRNTEALFGQGTRLTVV.

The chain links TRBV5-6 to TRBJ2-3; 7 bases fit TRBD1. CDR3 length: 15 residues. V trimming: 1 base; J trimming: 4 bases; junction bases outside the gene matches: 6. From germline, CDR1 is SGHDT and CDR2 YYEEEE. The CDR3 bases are TGTGCCAGCAGCTTGTATATAGGGGGCTCAGATACGCAGTATTTT. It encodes CASSLYIGGSDTQYF.

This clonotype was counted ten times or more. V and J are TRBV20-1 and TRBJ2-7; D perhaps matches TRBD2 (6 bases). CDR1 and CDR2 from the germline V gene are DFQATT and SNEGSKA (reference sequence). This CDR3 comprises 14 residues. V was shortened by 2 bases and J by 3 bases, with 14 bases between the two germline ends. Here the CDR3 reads CSARSSSAYYEQYF. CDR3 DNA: TGCAGTGCTAGATCGTCTAGCGCTTACTACGAGCAGTACTTC.

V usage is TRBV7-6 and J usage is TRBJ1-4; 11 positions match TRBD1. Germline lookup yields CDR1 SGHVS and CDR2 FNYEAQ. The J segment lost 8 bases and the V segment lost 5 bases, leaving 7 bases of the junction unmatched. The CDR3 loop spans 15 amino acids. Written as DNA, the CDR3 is TGTGCCAGCAGCACCCCGGGACAGGGGGAAGAAAAACTGTTTTTT. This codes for CASSTPGQGEEKLFF.

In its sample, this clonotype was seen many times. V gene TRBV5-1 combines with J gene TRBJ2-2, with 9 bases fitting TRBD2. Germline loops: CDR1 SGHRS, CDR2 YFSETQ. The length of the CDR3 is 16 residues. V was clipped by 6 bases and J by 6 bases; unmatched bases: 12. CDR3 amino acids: CASTPVEREDSGELFF. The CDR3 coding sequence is TGCGCCAGCACCCCGGTCGAGCGGGAGGATTCCGGGGAGCTGTTTTTT.

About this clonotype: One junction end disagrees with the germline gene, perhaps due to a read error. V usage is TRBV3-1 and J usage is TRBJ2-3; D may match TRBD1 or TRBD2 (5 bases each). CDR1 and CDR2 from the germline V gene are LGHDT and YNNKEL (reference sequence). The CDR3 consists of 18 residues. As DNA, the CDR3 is TGTGCCACCAGCCAAGAGATGGTTGGGGACCTCGCTTTGGGCACGCAGTATTTT. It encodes CATSQEMVGDLALGTQYF.

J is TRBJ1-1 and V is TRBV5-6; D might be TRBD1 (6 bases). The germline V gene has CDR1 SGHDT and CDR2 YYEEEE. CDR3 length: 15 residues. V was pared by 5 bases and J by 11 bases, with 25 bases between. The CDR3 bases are TGTGCCAGCAGAACTCTCTTACAGGGATCCCTCGGGGCTTTCTTT. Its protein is CASRTLLQGSLGAFF.

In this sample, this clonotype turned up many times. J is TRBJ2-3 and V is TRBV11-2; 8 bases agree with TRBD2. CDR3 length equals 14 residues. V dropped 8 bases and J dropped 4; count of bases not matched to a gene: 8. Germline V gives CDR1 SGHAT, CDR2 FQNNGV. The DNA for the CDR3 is TGTGCCAGCGGGCCGGGACTAGTCCCAGATACGCAGTATTTT. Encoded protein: CASGPGLVPDTQYF.

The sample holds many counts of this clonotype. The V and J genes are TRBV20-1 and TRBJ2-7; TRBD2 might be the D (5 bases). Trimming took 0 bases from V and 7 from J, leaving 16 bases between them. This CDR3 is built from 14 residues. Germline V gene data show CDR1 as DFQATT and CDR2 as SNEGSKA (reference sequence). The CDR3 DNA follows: TGCAGTGCTAGAGAGGCGGCCGCTACGGGAGAGCAGTACTTC. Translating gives CSAREAAATGEQYF.

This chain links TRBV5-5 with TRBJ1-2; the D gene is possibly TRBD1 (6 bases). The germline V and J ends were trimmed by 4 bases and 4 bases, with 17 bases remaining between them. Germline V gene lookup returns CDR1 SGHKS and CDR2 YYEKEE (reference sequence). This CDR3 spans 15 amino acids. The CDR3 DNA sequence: TGTGCCAGCAGCCAGGAAACGCAGGGGAGCTATGGCTACACCTTC. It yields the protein CASSQETQGSYGYTF.

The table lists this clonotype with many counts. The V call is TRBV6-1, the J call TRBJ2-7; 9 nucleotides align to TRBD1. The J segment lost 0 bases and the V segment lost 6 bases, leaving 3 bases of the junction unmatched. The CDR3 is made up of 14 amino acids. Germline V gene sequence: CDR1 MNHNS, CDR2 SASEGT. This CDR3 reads CASRRDRASYEQYF. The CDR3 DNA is TGTGCCAGCAGAAGGGACAGGGCCTCCTACGAGCAGTACTTC.

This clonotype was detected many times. Here the CDR3 reads CSAREGGQPQHF. The CDR3 coding sequence is TGCAGTGCTAGGGAGGGGGGGCAGCCCCAGCATTTT. The chain joins TRBV20-1 to TRBJ1-5; tentatively, D is TRBD1 (6 bases). Trimming took 3 bases from V and 7 from J, leaving 10 bases between them. CDR3 length: 12 residues. Per germline, CDR1 DFQATT and CDR2 SNEGSKA (reference sequence).

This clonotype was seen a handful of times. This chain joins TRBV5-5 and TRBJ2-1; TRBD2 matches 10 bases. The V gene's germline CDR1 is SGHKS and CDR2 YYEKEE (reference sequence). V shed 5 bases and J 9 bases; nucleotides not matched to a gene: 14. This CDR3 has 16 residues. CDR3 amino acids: CASRQTSGPGALEQFF. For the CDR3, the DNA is TGTGCCAGCAGGCAGACTAGCGGGCCAGGGGCCCTTGAGCAGTTCTTC.

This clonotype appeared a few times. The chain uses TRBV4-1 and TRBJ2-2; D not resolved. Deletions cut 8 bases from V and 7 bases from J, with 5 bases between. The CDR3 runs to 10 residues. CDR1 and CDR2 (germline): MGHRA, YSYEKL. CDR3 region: CASGIGELFF. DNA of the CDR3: TGCGCCAGCGGTATCGGGGAGCTGTTTTTT.